This T cell receptor (beta chain) was identified in a study of blood T cell repertoires in COVID-19. Overall study context: T cells, B-cell-depleted T cells, or PBMCs supplied cDNA or gDNA.

The germline gives CDR1 MNHEY, CDR2 SVGEGT. The CDR3 extends over 13 amino acids. Trimming pared 6 bases from V and 3 bases from J, leaving 12 bases between. Sequenced by immunoSEQ multiplex PCR; TCRdb stores in-frame clones only, minus some. This table holds about 42,000 clones, 80% to 90% found once. Material for sequencing was peripheral blood. V and J are TRBV6-2 or TRBV6-3 and TRBJ2-7; D gene uncertain. The origin of this receptor is a man younger than 45 with active or convalescent COVID-19. The CDR3 loop is CASSRGEFYEQYV. The CDR3, as DNA: TGTGCCAGCAGCAGAGGAGAATTCTACGAGCAGTACGTC.